This TCR beta chain was identified in a study of T cell responses to AZD1222 COVID-19 vaccine. Study overall: Recipients boosted at about 4 weeks or about 12 weeks are pooled.

As concerns this clone: The target antigen is unknown.

V lost 5 bases to trimming and J lost 8 bases; unmatched junction nucleotides: 5. This CDR3 region has 12 residues. Germline CDR1 is LGHDT and CDR2 is YNNKEL (reference sequence). TCRdb's copy holds only in-frame clones and misses some; the assay was immunoSEQ multiplex PCR. The table lists some 54,000 clones, roughly 90% of them singletons. The study, taken as a whole, reports: Reportedly, nearly half the spike-specific TCRs target unmutated variant regions.

The genes are TRBV3-1 (or the pseudogene TRBV3-2) and TRBJ1-2; 7 bases align to TRBD1. This TCR came from an adult in good health. The source material was peripheral blood, sampled on day 0 of AZD1222 vaccination. The CDR3 loop reads CASSFGQAGYTF. CDR3 nucleotide sequence: TGTGCCAGCAGCTTCGGACAGGCCGGCTACACCTTC.